Shown below are 24 T cell receptor beta chains from a single sample sequenced in a study of cytomegalovirus exposure and HLA in healthy donors. Generated by immunoSEQ multiplex PCR, the TCRdb table keeps only in-frame clones and is missing some. The repertoire holds 220,000 or so clones, with around nine tenths as singletons. Sequencing was done on a sample of PBMCs. Every receptor here comes from a woman aged 18-30 years in good health and CMV-seronegative.

As DNA, the CDR3 is TGTGCCAGCAGTTTCAGGGGCTACACTGAAGCTTTCTTT. The encoded protein is CASSFRGYTEAFF. This chain uses TRBV27 with TRBJ1-1; TRBD1 is a possible D gene (6 bases). Germline loops: CDR1 MNHEY, CDR2 SMNVEV (reference sequence). The V end lost 3 bases, the J end lost 3 bases, and 8 bases lay between the germline ends. This CDR3 comprises 13 residues.

The chain uses TRBV29-1 and TRBJ2-3; 9 bases match TRBD2. This CDR3 spans 15 amino acids. The ends lost 7 bases at V and 4 bases at J; junction bases unmatched: 12. Germline V CDR1 and CDR2: SQVTM, ANQGSEA. CDR3 nucleotides: TGCAGCGCCAACCGACGGACTAGCGCCTCAGATACGCAGTATTTT. This sequence encodes CSANRRTSASDTQYF.

V usage is TRBV5-1 and J usage is TRBJ1-2, with 11 bases aligning to TRBD1. There are 15 residues in the CDR3. Germline loops: CDR1 SGHRS, CDR2 YFSETQ. The trim removed 3 bases at V and 2 bases at J, leaving 3 bases unmatched. The CDR3, as DNA: TGCGCCAGCAGCTCCGGACAGGGGGCCAACTATGGCTACACCTTC. Amino acids: CASSSGQGANYGYTF.

This clone has just one count. The chain combines TRBV7-9 with TRBJ1-1; no clear D gene. Trimming removed 5 bases at V and 4 bases at J, with 17 bases between. CDR1 is SEHNR and CDR2 is FQNEAQ in the germline V gene (reference sequence). The CDR3 is made up of 15 amino acids. CDR3 sequence (DNA): TGTGCCAGCAGCGTAGGGCTCGGGGATAGCACTGAAGCTTTCTTT. Its translation: CASSVGLGDSTEAFF.

The genes are TRBV4-1 and TRBJ1-4; 10 positions agree with TRBD1. The V segment lost 3 bases and the J segment 5 bases; nucleotides outside the gene matches: 15. Germline V gene data show CDR1 as MGHRA and CDR2 as YSYEKL. The CDR3 is made up of 19 amino acids. CDR3 sequence: CASSHPFVRDRGLNEKLFF. DNA for the CDR3: TGCGCCAGCAGCCACCCCTTTGTCCGGGACAGGGGACTAAATGAAAAACTGTTTTTT.

This clone was found once. The chain recombines TRBV28 with TRBJ2-1; tentatively, D is TRBD2 (6 bases). The CDR3 consists of 13 residues. Trimming shortened V by 5 bases and J by 15 bases, and 20 bases separated the two germline ends. CDR1 is MDHEN and CDR2 is SYDVKM in the germline V gene. The CDR3 spells CASSLDPGVDGFF. CDR3 nucleotide sequence: TGTGCCAGCAGTCTTGATCCGGGGGTCGACGGGTTCTTC.

The V call is TRBV29-1, the J call TRBJ1-3; possible D gene TRBD1, 6 bases. Germline loops: CDR1 SQVTM, CDR2 ANQGSEA. V shed 2 bases and J shed 3 bases, with 8 bases lying between them. CDR3 length equals 13 residues. CDR3 in amino acids: CSVEPDSGNTIYF. The CDR3 DNA reads TGCAGCGTTGAACCGGACAGTGGAAACACCATATATTTT. The whole variable domain, filled in from reference TRBV29-1 and TRBJ1-3, reads SAVISQKPSRDICQRGTSLTIQCQVDSQVTMMFWYRQQPGQSLTLIATANQGSEATYESGFVIDKFPISRPNLTFSTLTVSNMSPEDSSIYLCSVEPDSGNTIYFGEGSWLTVV.

The chain uses TRBV7-3 and TRBJ2-1; 8 bases align to TRBD2. Germline assignment: CDR1 SGHTA and CDR2 FQGTGA. With V trimmed by 1 base and J by 3 bases, 8 bases remained unmatched. CDR3 length: 17 amino acids. The CDR3 region has the DNA TGTGCCAGCAGCTTAAGTTTGGCGGGAGGACACTACAATGAGCAGTTCTTC. It encodes CASSLSLAGGHYNEQFF.

The chain links TRBV6-1 to TRBJ2-7; possibly TRBD2 for D (5 bases). Trimming removed 7 bases at V and 2 bases at J, with 15 bases between. CDR3 size: 14 residues. CDR1 is MNHNS, CDR2 SASEGT, per germline. This CDR3 is CASKLRDGTYEQYF. The CDR3 bases are TGTGCCAGCAAGTTAAGAGACGGGACCTACGAGCAGTACTTC.

V gene TRBV27 combines with J gene TRBJ2-1, with D hard to call. The ends were cut back, 2 bases at V and 7 bases at J, with 9 bases in the middle. The CDR3 has 13 residues. Looked up from germline, CDR1 is MNHEY and CDR2 is SMNVEV (reference sequence). The CDR3: CASSLMTFNEQFF. CDR3 sequence (DNA): TGTGCCAGCAGTTTAATGACTTTTAATGAGCAGTTCTTC.

The chain combines TRBV18 with TRBJ1-5; D might be TRBD1 (6 bases). Looked up from germline, CDR1 is KGHSH and CDR2 is LQKENI. The CDR3 runs to 15 residues. The V and J ends lost 6 bases and 5 bases respectively, with 17 bases between them. The CDR3 reads CASSNLRGGDQPQHF. Written as DNA, the CDR3 is TGTGCCAGCTCCAATCTAAGGGGGGGTGATCAGCCCCAGCATTTT.

The J gene is TRBJ2-7, the V gene TRBV11-2; possible D gene TRBD2, 5 bases. This CDR3 has 13 amino acids. Trimming stripped 5 bases from V and 2 bases from J, with 10 bases between. CDR1 and CDR2 (germline): SGHAT, FQNNGV. CDR3: CASSRGSTYEQYF. DNA for the CDR3: TGTGCCAGCAGCCGGGGATCTACCTACGAGCAGTACTTC. Looking up the rest from reference TRBV11-2 and TRBJ2-7 gives the full variable domain: EAGVAQSPRYKIIEKRQSVAFWCNPISGHATLYWYQQILGQGPKLLIQFQNNGVVDDSQLPKDRFSAERLKGVDSTLKIQPAKLEDSAVYLCASSRGSTYEQYFGPGTRLTVT.

The chain uses TRBV9 and TRBJ2-7, with D perhaps matching TRBD1 (5 bases). Trimming removed 0 bases at V and 5 bases at J, with 18 bases between. This CDR3 is 16 amino acids long. CDR1 and CDR2 (germline): SGDLS, YYNGEE. The CDR3 nucleotides are TGTGCCAGCAGCGTAGGCCCTCAGGGTGGATTAAACGAGCAGTACTTC. Translation gives CASSVGPQGGLNEQYF.

This clone occurred once. The chain is built from TRBV5-6 and TRBJ2-4; D not resolved. Trimming took off 7 bases at V and 5 bases at J, with 13 bases between the two ends. The CDR3 extends over 13 amino acids. Germline V lookup: CDR1 SGHDT, CDR2 YYEEEE. CDR3 coding DNA: TGTGCCAGCTTATATTCCCCCCAAAACATTCAGTACTTC. It yields the protein CASLYSPQNIQYF.

J is TRBJ2-2 and V is TRBV7-9, with 12 positions matching TRBD2. The CDR3 contains 17 residues. Germline CDR1 reads SEHNR; CDR2 reads FQNEAQ (reference sequence). The J segment lost 6 bases and the V segment lost 3 bases, leaving 8 bases of the junction unmatched. The CDR3, as DNA: TGTGCCAGCAGCTTGTTCAAACTAGCGGGAGGCCCCGGGGAGCTGTTTTTT. This sequence encodes CASSLFKLAGGPGELFF.

This chain connects TRBV19 to TRBJ2-1; 10 bases align to TRBD2. Germline CDR1 is LNHDA and CDR2 is SQIVND (reference sequence). This CDR3 spans 18 amino acids. The J segment lost 9 bases and the V segment lost 7 bases, leaving 21 bases of the junction unmatched. The CDR3 protein is CASTTLELAGHPPGEQFF. For the CDR3, the DNA is TGTGCCAGTACCACCCTCGAACTAGCGGGGCACCCCCCAGGTGAGCAGTTCTTC.

The V and J genes are TRBV19 and TRBJ2-5, with TRBD1 matching over 7 bases. V was pared by 4 bases and J by 2 bases, with 7 bases of the junction left unmatched. This CDR3 is 15 amino acids long. CDR1 is LNHDA and CDR2 is SQIVND in the germline V gene (reference sequence). In nucleotides, the CDR3 is TGTGCCAGTAGTAAAACCCCGGGACAGCAAGAGACCCAGTACTTC. Protein: CASSKTPGQQETQYF.

The chain joins TRBV5-1 to TRBJ2-1, with 8 bases identical to TRBD2. CDR3 size: 15 residues. The junction had 3 bases not matched to a gene; V was cut back by 0 bases and J by 4 bases. Germline CDR1 is SGHRS and CDR2 is YFSETQ. The CDR3 DNA follows: TGCGCCAGCAGCTTGGGTACTAGCGGATACAATGAGCAGTTCTTC. It is translated as CASSLGTSGYNEQFF.

A few counts support this clone. The CDR3 region has the DNA TGTGCCAGCGGGACAGGTAGGAGCGAGCAGTACTTC. This sequence encodes CASGTGRSEQYF. The V gene is TRBV7-9, the J gene TRBJ2-7; 8 bases map to TRBD1. CDR3 length: 12 residues. Germline assignment: CDR1 SEHNR and CDR2 FQNEAQ (reference sequence). V lost 8 bases, J lost 6 bases, and 6 bases stayed unmatched.

This chain uses TRBV29-1 with TRBJ2-1; tentative D call: TRBD1 (6 bases). This CDR3 is 14 amino acids long. The ends were cut back, 6 bases at V and 10 bases at J, with 22 bases in the middle. Germline loops: CDR1 SQVTM, CDR2 ANQGSEA. This CDR3 reads CSVWTGTRRSEQFF. Here the CDR3 DNA reads TGCAGCGTGTGGACCGGGACAAGAAGGTCGGAGCAGTTCTTC.

This clone was seen more than once but under ten times. This sequence joins TRBV27 and TRBJ2-3, with 12 bases matching TRBD2. This CDR3 region has 17 residues. Looked up from germline, CDR1 is MNHEY and CDR2 is SMNVEV (reference sequence). V gave up 0 bases and J gave up 3 bases; unmatched junction bases: 4. The CDR3 region is CASSLSPLAGGTDTQYF. In DNA, the CDR3 is TGTGCCAGCAGTTTATCTCCCCTAGCGGGAGGGACAGATACGCAGTATTTT.

The rearrangement joins TRBV19 to TRBJ2-1; possibly TRBD2 for D (6 bases). CDR1 is LNHDA, CDR2 SQIVND, per germline (reference sequence). Trimming pared 5 bases from V and 3 bases from J, leaving 14 bases between. This CDR3 contains 15 residues. CDR3 loop: CASSQTSFGYNEQFF. The CDR3, as DNA: TGTGCCAGTAGTCAGACTAGTTTTGGCTACAATGAGCAGTTCTTC.

The chain couples TRBV6-5 to TRBJ2-4; weak D call: TRBD1 (6 bases). Germline assignment: CDR1 MNHEY and CDR2 SVGAGI. The V gene lost 6 bases and the J gene lost 2 bases, with 11 bases spanning the gap. This CDR3 has 14 residues. CDR3 coding DNA: TGTGCCAGCAGCAGGGGCCCCTCCAAAAACATTCAGTACTTC. Translation gives CASSRGPSKNIQYF.

The genes are TRBV11-2 and TRBJ2-3, with 9 bases matching TRBD1. The CDR3 has 14 amino acids. V lost 5 bases to trimming and J lost 5 bases; unmatched junction nucleotides: 5. Germline assignment: CDR1 SGHAT and CDR2 FQNNGV. CDR3 sequence: CASSRTGGLDTQYF. The CDR3 nucleotides read TGTGCCAGCAGCCGTACAGGGGGCCTAGATACGCAGTATTTT.